The next 27 T cell receptor beta chains were all read from a single sample in a study of Ad26.COV2.S vaccination and SARS-CoV-2 variants. Measured with immunoSEQ multiplex PCR; TCRdb has only the in-frame clones, and not every one. The sample has around 250,000 clones; 87% are singletons. Indicated treatment: about 20 received Ad26.COV2.S at low or high dose, single or two shots; several received placebo; per-sample allocation not given. The samples date from day 63 after the first vaccine or placebo injection. Sequenced material: peripheral blood, taken in a trial of Ad26.COV2.S vaccine versus placebo. The receptor source for this set is a person between 18 and 65 years old who received the Ad26.COV2.S COVID-19 vaccine or a placebo.

The chain is built from TRBV5-3 and TRBJ2-5; unclear D gene. TRBV5-3 is an ORF; its function is uncertain. V was cut by 1 base and J by 1 base, with 11 bases left in between. The CDR3 covers 15 residues. CDR3 coding DNA: TGTGCCAGAAGCTTGCCTGCGGTGCTCCAAGAGACCCAGTACTTC. Translated, it gives CARSLPAVLQETQYF.

This clone was counted a single time. The V call is TRBV3-1 (or the pseudogene TRBV3-2), the J call TRBJ1-2; 8 positions agree with TRBD1. The CDR3 has 16 amino acids. CDR1 and CDR2 from the germline V gene are LGHDT and YNNKEL (reference sequence). Losses at the gene ends were 0 bases for V and 5 bases for J; bases not matched to a gene: 8. The CDR3 is CASSQDSLRQGYGYTF. The CDR3 bases are TGTGCCAGCAGCCAAGATAGTTTACGACAGGGGTATGGCTACACCTTC.

As regards this clone: Other nucleotide sequences from this sample produce the same CDR3. The V call is TRBV12-3 or TRBV12-4, the J call TRBJ2-5; D gene ambiguous. CDR3 length: 11 amino acids. The germline V and J ends were trimmed by 3 bases and 1 base, with 0 bases remaining between them. The CDR3 spells CASSFQETQYF. The CDR3 bases are TGTGCCAGCAGTTTCCAAGAGACCCAGTACTTC.

V and J are TRBV19 and TRBJ1-1, with TRBD1 matching over 10 bases. Germline loops: CDR1 LNHDA, CDR2 SQIVND (reference sequence). This CDR3 has 12 residues. V lost 10 bases to trimming and J lost 6 bases; unmatched junction nucleotides: 5. CDR3: CATSDRGPEAFF. CDR3 coding DNA: TGTGCCACCTCCGACAGGGGGCCTGAAGCTTTCTTT.

The chain recombines TRBV5-3 with TRBJ2-7, with 14 nucleotides matching TRBD2. TRBV5-3 is recorded as an ORF, its role being uncertain. This CDR3 is 21 amino acids long. J was trimmed by 5 bases and V by 4 bases; bases with no gene match: 23. In nucleotides, the CDR3 is TGTGCCAGAAGCCGCAGTCCGGGGCTCGGGACTAGCGGGAGCCCCCCCCACGAGCAGTACTTC. This translates into CARSRSPGLGTSGSPPHEQYF.

The V and J genes are TRBV7-8 and TRBJ1-1, with D possibly matching TRBD1 (5 bases). Germline loops: CDR1 SGHVS, CDR2 FQNEAQ. Trimming removed 3 bases at V and 4 bases at J, with 15 bases between. The CDR3 runs to 15 residues. CDR3 bases: TGTGCCAGCAGCTTGCAGGGCGGTGGGAGCACTGAAGCTTTCTTT. Translated, it gives CASSLQGGGSTEAFF.

This clone was found once. The rearrangement uses TRBV29-1 and TRBJ2-5; D not resolved. The CDR3 totals 13 residues. Germline values: CDR1 SQVTM, CDR2 ANQGSEA. The ends were cut back, 4 bases at V and 0 bases at J, with 9 bases in the middle. CDR3 in DNA: TGCAGCGTTGGCAGACCCTACCAAGAGACCCAGTACTTC. Protein sequence: CSVGRPYQETQYF.

This clone was observed a few times. The CDR3 reads CASGTGQTMNTEAFF. The CDR3 DNA follows: TGTGCTAGTGGTACGGGACAGACCATGAACACTGAAGCTTTCTTT. This chain joins TRBV12-5 and TRBJ1-1; the match to TRBD1 covers 7 bases. CDR1 is LGHNT, CDR2 FRNRAP, per germline. This CDR3 region has 15 residues. Trimming cost V 5 bases and J 0 bases; bases outside gene matches: 6.

The chain joins TRBV12-3 or TRBV12-4 to TRBJ2-1; 8 positions match TRBD2. The length of the CDR3 is 13 residues. The J segment lost 14 bases and the V segment lost 6 bases, leaving 12 bases of the junction unmatched. The CDR3 region is CASSPGLDRGEFF. The CDR3 coding sequence is TGTGCCAGCAGCCCGGGACTAGATCGTGGGGAGTTCTTC.

This chain uses TRBV19 with TRBJ2-7; 9 bases match TRBD1. CDR1 is LNHDA, CDR2 SQIVND, per germline (reference sequence). V was clipped by 5 bases and J by 6 bases; unmatched bases: 8. This CDR3 region has 14 residues. The CDR3 DNA reads as TGTGCCAGTAGTTCGGGACAGGGCATCTTCGAGCAGTACTTC. It translates to CASSSGQGIFEQYF.

The V call is TRBV6-1, the J call TRBJ1-2; no clear D gene. Trimming pared 1 base from V and 4 bases from J, leaving 13 bases between. The CDR3 has 15 amino acids. The germline CDR1 and CDR2 sequences are MNHNS and SASEGT. CDR3 protein: CASSEDPDILYGYTF. CDR3 nucleotide sequence: TGTGCCAGCAGTGAAGACCCCGACATTCTCTATGGCTACACCTTC.

This clone was counted only a few times. V gene TRBV12-5 combines with J gene TRBJ1-1; D is undetermined. Germline V lookup: CDR1 LGHNT, CDR2 FRNRAP. V shed 0 bases and J shed 4 bases, with 15 bases lying between them. The CDR3 has 16 residues. CDR3 region: CASGLVLARGPTEAFF. CDR3 nucleotides: TGTGCTAGTGGTTTGGTACTGGCCCGAGGGCCCACTGAAGCTTTCTTT.

This clone was seen just once. This chain joins TRBV5-5 and TRBJ2-2, with no clear D. This CDR3 is built from 13 residues. V lost 4 bases and J lost 6, with 10 bases in between. CDR1 is SGHKS and CDR2 is YYEKEE in the germline V gene (reference sequence). As DNA, the CDR3 is TGTGCCAGCAGCCGAGAGTGGGCCGGGGAGCTGTTTTTT. It translates to CASSREWAGELFF.

The genes are TRBV19 and TRBJ1-5; no clear D. Trimming cost V 6 bases and J 4 bases, with 7 bases left between them. CDR3 length equals 12 residues. Germline CDR1 and CDR2: LNHDA and SQIVND (reference sequence). The CDR3 nucleotides are TGTGCCAGTAGGGCGCCTAATCAGCCCCAGCATTTT. Translation gives CASRAPNQPQHF.

As to this clone: The same CDR3 arises from other DNA sequences in this sample as well. The V call is TRBV15, the J call TRBJ2-1, with D tentatively TRBD1 (6 bases). The CDR3 covers 15 residues. Per the germline V gene, CDR1 is LNHNV and CDR2 is YYDKDF (reference sequence). Between the trimmed V and J ends, which lost 0 bases and 0 bases, there was a span of 6 bases. Here the CDR3 reads CATSRDRGSYNEQFF. CDR3 coding DNA: TGTGCCACCAGCAGAGACAGGGGCTCCTACAATGAGCAGTTCTTC.

This clone was seen only a few times. The chain uses TRBV5-4 and TRBJ1-2, with 7 bases identical to TRBD1. The CDR3 consists of 13 residues. The trim removed 5 bases at V and 4 bases at J, leaving 5 bases unmatched. Germline CDR1 and CDR2: SGHNT and YYREEE (reference sequence). The CDR3 sequence is CASSEGALYGYTF. CDR3 bases: TGTGCCAGCAGTGAGGGGGCCCTCTATGGCTACACCTTC.

This clone was counted only a few times. The chain couples TRBV19 to TRBJ1-2; 7 bases are shared with TRBD1. The CDR3 has 15 residues. V shed 4 bases, J shed 6 bases, and the junction held 11 bases outside the gene matches. The germline CDR1 and CDR2 sequences are LNHDA and SQIVND (reference sequence). The CDR3 region is CASSKGTEIVNGYTF. CDR3 DNA sequence: TGTGCCAGTAGTAAGGGGACAGAAATAGTCAATGGCTACACCTTC.

The chain has TRBV7-2 and TRBJ2-7, with a weak D call TRBD1 (6 bases). This CDR3 spans 14 amino acids. The germline gives CDR1 SGHTA, CDR2 FQGNSA. V was clipped by 3 bases and J by 3 bases, with 12 bases between them. The CDR3 sequence: CASSFSIQGYEQYF. The DNA of the CDR3 is TGTGCCAGCAGCTTTAGTATACAGGGCTACGAGCAGTACTTC.

This clone was seen a single time. The V gene is TRBV3-1 (or the pseudogene TRBV3-2), the J gene TRBJ2-1; tentative D call: TRBD1 (7 bases). This CDR3 contains 15 residues. Trimming left V 0 bases short and J 4 bases short, with 10 bases between. From germline, CDR1 is LGHDT and CDR2 YNNKEL (reference sequence). CDR3 region: CASSQDRGAYNEQFF. In DNA form, the CDR3 reads TGTGCCAGCAGCCAAGACAGGGGGGCGTACAATGAGCAGTTCTTC.

The chain carries TRBV7-2 and TRBJ1-1; D is ambiguous. The germline V and J ends were trimmed by 5 bases and 3 bases, with 7 bases remaining between them. Germline CDR1 SGHTA, CDR2 FQGNSA. The CDR3 spans 12 residues. The CDR3 coding sequence is TGTGCCAGCAGCAATAGGTACACTGAAGCTTTCTTT. Protein sequence: CASSNRYTEAFF.

This chain connects TRBV7-8 to TRBJ1-1; unclear D gene. Trimming stripped 5 bases from V and 3 bases from J, with 10 bases between. The CDR3 has 13 amino acids. Looked up from germline, CDR1 is SGHVS and CDR2 is FQNEAQ. The CDR3: CASSRSGYTEAFF. CDR3 nucleotide sequence: TGTGCCAGCAGCCGCAGTGGGTACACTGAAGCTTTCTTT.

The chain couples TRBV25-1 to TRBJ2-2; 8 bases fit TRBD2. This CDR3 comprises 16 residues. The V segment lost 5 bases and the J segment 4 bases; nucleotides outside the gene matches: 9. CDR1 MGHDK and CDR2 SYGVNS come from the germline V gene. CDR3 in amino acids: CASSRGGRSATGELFF. DNA for the CDR3: TGTGCCAGCAGTCGTGGCGGGAGGTCCGCCACCGGGGAGCTGTTTTTT.

V gene TRBV4-1 combines with J gene TRBJ2-7; D possibly matches TRBD1 or TRBD2 (5 bases each). Germline V gene data show CDR1 as MGHRA and CDR2 as YSYEKL. The V end lost 3 bases, the J end lost 5 bases, and 11 bases lay between the germline ends. The CDR3 has 13 residues. CDR3: CASSHRRGDEQYF. CDR3 DNA: TGCGCCAGCAGCCACCGACGAGGGGACGAGCAGTACTTC.

The rearrangement joins TRBV5-6 to TRBJ2-1; D is ambiguous. The germline V gene encodes CDR1 SGHDT and CDR2 YYEEEE. The CDR3 is 15 residues long. The germline V and J ends were trimmed by 2 bases and 2 bases, with 11 bases remaining between them. CDR3 region: CASSFVVLTYNEQFF. CDR3 DNA sequence: TGTGCCAGCAGCTTTGTGGTCTTAACCTACAATGAGCAGTTCTTC.

The V call is TRBV15, the J call TRBJ1-4; the D is unclear. The germline V gene has CDR1 LNHNV and CDR2 YYDKDF (reference sequence). The CDR3 is 16 residues long. Trimming left V 3 bases short and J 5 bases short, with 16 bases between. The CDR3 spells CATSSTPTSSNEKLFF. CDR3 DNA: TGTGCCACCAGCAGCACCCCCACGAGCAGCAATGAAAAACTGTTTTTT.

The chain recombines TRBV14 with TRBJ1-1; D perhaps matches TRBD1 (6 bases). The CDR3 covers 15 residues. CDR1 is SGHDN and CDR2 is FVKESK in the germline V gene. The V and J ends lost 5 bases and 2 bases respectively, with 15 bases between them. DNA for the CDR3: TGTGCCAGCAGCGAACAGGTGGGGGCCAACACTGAAGCTTTCTTT. It codes for CASSEQVGANTEAFF.

The chain combines TRBV10-3 with TRBJ2-2; 7 bases fit TRBD1. Germline loops: CDR1 ENHRY, CDR2 SYGVKD. The CDR3 is 13 residues long. V was clipped by 7 bases and J by 5 bases; unmatched bases: 4. The DNA for the CDR3 is TGTGCCATCAACAGGGGTGAGACCGGGGAGCTGTTTTTT. This translates into CAINRGETGELFF.